This T cell receptor (beta chain) was identified in a study of blood T cell repertoires in COVID-19. Whole-study context: COVID-19 samples, acute and convalescent, were from the United States, Italy and Spain. PBMCs, B-cell-depleted T cells, or T cells were the source of the cDNA or gDNA that made up the material.

The germline gives CDR1 SGHRS, CDR2 YFSETQ. The germline V and J ends were trimmed by 0 bases and 7 bases, with 13 bases remaining between them. There are 14 residues in the CDR3. In the source study's methods: Amplification of reference gene primers provided the estimated nucleated cell counts. Sequencing used immunoSEQ multiplex PCR; TCRdb keeps in-frame clones, though not all of them. Clonal size and the V and J genes are those of that table, whereas D and trimming came from the DNA. The table has 130,000 to 150,000 clones, about four fifths seen once. Sequencing used peripheral blood. The TCR comes from a human donor in a cohort sampled during active COVID-19. J is TRBJ1-1 and V is TRBV5-1, with a possible D match to TRBD1 (5 bases). The CDR3 bases are TGCGCCAGCAGCTTGGCCCCGGGGGGGGTTGAAGCTTTCTTT. Translation gives CASSLAPGGVEAFF.